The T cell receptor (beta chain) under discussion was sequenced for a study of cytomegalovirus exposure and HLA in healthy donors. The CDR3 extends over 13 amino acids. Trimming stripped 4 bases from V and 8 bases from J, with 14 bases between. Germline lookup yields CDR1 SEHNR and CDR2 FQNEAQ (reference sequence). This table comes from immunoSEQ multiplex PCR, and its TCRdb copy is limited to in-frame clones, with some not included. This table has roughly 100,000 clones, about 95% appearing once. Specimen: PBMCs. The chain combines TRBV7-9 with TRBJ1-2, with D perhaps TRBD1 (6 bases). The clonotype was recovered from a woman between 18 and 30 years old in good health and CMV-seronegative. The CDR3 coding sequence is TGTGCCAGCAGCTCCCACAGGGACGCAGGCTACACCTTC. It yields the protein CASSSHRDAGYTF.